Described below is a single T cell receptor (beta chain) sequence and its context. This entry is derived from a study of blood T cell repertoires in COVID-19. Background on the study: Italy, Spain and the United States were the sources of the convalescent and acute COVID-19 samples. T cells, B-cell-depleted T cells, or PBMCs supplied cDNA or gDNA.

The CDR3 loop spans 15 amino acids. Germline values: CDR1 SEHNR, CDR2 FQNEAQ (reference sequence). V lost 5 bases, J lost 7 bases, and 10 bases stayed unmatched. Original handling: The assay estimated nucleated cells by amplifying reference gene primers. Clones were read by immunoSEQ multiplex PCR, and TCRdb kept only the in-frame ones, dropping some. Clonal size and the V and J genes are those of that table, whereas D and trimming came from the DNA. The data hold about 170,000 clones, with 83% observed a single time. This receptor was obtained from a woman aged 80 or over with acute or convalescent COVID-19. The chain couples TRBV7-9 to TRBJ1-1, with 10 bases identical to TRBD1. Sequenced input: peripheral blood. This CDR3 is CASSLSGTGVNEAFF. The CDR3 coding sequence is TGTGCCAGCAGCCTTTCCGGGACAGGGGTGAATGAAGCTTTCTTT.